The 9 T cell receptor beta chains in this list originate from one sample, sequenced in a study of blood T cell repertoires in COVID-19. Data came from immunoSEQ multiplex PCR; TCRdb stores just in-frame clones and leaves some out. The repertoire consists of about 250,000 clones, with more than 75% occurring once and the leading ten covering under 7%. Sequenced material: PBMCs or T cells enriched from blood (not recorded which). These receptors all stem from a woman aged 50 to 60 who had been exposed to COVID-19.

This clone was counted once. The chain couples TRBV7-2 to TRBJ2-7; TRBD2 matches at 7 bases. CDR1 is SGHTA, CDR2 FQGNSA, per germline. The CDR3 is made up of 18 amino acids. Losses at the gene ends were 5 bases for V and 4 bases for J; bases not matched to a gene: 20. The CDR3 loop reads CASSPLQLARLTIYEQYF. The CDR3 coding sequence is TGTGCCAGCAGCCCTCTCCAACTAGCGCGGCTTACGATTTACGAGCAGTACTTC.

V and J are TRBV3-1 (or the pseudogene TRBV3-2) and TRBJ1-4; D ambiguous. This CDR3 spans 15 amino acids. V lost 7 bases to trimming and J lost 1 base, with 13 bases between them. Germline values: CDR1 LGHDT, CDR2 YNNKEL (reference sequence). CDR3 in DNA: TGTGCCAGCACCCTTCACGGGAAAACTAATGAAAAACTGTTTTTT. As protein: CASTLHGKTNEKLFF.

This chain uses TRBV5-1 with TRBJ1-1; no firm D call. This CDR3 is built from 14 residues. Per germline, CDR1 SGHRS and CDR2 YFSETQ. Between the trimmed V and J ends, which lost 0 bases and 0 bases, there was a span of 6 bases. CDR3 protein: CASSLDGMNTEAFF. Here the CDR3 DNA reads TGCGCCAGCAGCTTGGACGGGATGAACACTGAAGCTTTCTTT.

J is TRBJ1-6 and V is TRBV20-1; D might be TRBD1 (5 bases). V dropped 3 bases and J dropped 9 bases, with 24 bases sitting between them. CDR3 size: 17 residues. CDR1 is DFQATT, CDR2 SNEGSKA, per germline (reference sequence). For the CDR3, the DNA is TGCAGTGCTAGTGGCGGGGCGGTAAGGCTAGGAGGTTCACCCCTCCACTTT. Translating gives CSASGGAVRLGGSPLHF.

The V gene is TRBV10-3, the J gene TRBJ1-5; D is perhaps TRBD1 (5 bases). The V gene's germline CDR1 is ENHRY and CDR2 SYGVKD. The CDR3 covers 14 residues. V gave up 0 bases and J gave up 8 bases, with 11 bases separating them. CDR3 loop: CAISESGGGKPQHF. The CDR3 DNA is TGTGCCATCAGTGAGTCCGGGGGGGGTAAGCCCCAGCATTTT.

The chain carries TRBV4-1 and TRBJ1-2, with D hard to call. Germline values: CDR1 MGHRA, CDR2 YSYEKL. This CDR3 is 16 amino acids long. With 1 base removed from V and 8 bases from J, the gap between germline ends came to 20 bases. The DNA for the CDR3 is TGCGCCAGCAGCCAAGGAGGTCTAAGGAGTTTTGCGGGCTACACCTTC. It specifies CASSQGGLRSFAGYTF.

This clone turned up a few times. The V and J genes are TRBV6-5 and TRBJ1-2; 8 bases align to TRBD1. V dropped 4 bases and J dropped 4; count of bases not matched to a gene: 8. Germline V CDR1 and CDR2: MNHEY, SVGAGI. The CDR3 extends over 15 amino acids. The CDR3 region has the DNA TGTGCCAGCAGTTCCCCGGACAGGGTCTCCTATGGCTACACCTTC. This gives the protein CASSSPDRVSYGYTF.

This chain joins TRBV18 and TRBJ1-4, with a weak D call TRBD1 (6 bases). Germline V lookup: CDR1 KGHSH, CDR2 LQKENI. The CDR3 has 15 residues. V was shortened by 3 bases and J by 1 base, with 9 bases between the two germline ends. CDR3 sequence (DNA): TGTGCCAGCTCACCTGGACAGATAACTAATGAAAAACTGTTTTTT. As protein: CASSPGQITNEKLFF.

V and J are TRBV3-1 (or the pseudogene TRBV3-2) and TRBJ1-3; D is unresolved. Trimming shortened V by 2 bases and J by 0 bases, and 5 bases separated the two germline ends. This CDR3 has 14 amino acids. Germline V CDR1 and CDR2: LGHDT, YNNKEL (reference sequence). The CDR3 region is CASSQLSSGNTIYF. DNA for the CDR3: TGTGCCAGCAGCCAACTGAGCTCTGGAAACACCATATATTTT.